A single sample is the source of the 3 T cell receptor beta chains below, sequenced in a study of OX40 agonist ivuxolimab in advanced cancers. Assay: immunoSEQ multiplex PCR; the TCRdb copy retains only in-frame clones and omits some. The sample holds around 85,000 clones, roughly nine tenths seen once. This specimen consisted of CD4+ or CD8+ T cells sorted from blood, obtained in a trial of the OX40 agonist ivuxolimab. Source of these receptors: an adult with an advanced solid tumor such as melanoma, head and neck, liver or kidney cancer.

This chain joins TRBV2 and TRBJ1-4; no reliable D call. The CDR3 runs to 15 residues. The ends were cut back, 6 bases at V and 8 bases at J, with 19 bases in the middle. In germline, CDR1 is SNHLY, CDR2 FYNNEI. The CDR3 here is CASRTSPYNREKLFF. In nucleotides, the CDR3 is TGTGCCAGCAGGACCAGCCCATATAATAGAGAAAAACTGTTTTTT.

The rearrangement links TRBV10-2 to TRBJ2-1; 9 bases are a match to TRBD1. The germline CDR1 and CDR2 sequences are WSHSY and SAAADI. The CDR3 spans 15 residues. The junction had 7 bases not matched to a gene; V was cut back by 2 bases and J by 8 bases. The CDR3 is CASSERDRAIDEQFF. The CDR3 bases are TGCGCCAGCAGTGAGAGGGACAGGGCGATTGATGAGCAGTTCTTC.

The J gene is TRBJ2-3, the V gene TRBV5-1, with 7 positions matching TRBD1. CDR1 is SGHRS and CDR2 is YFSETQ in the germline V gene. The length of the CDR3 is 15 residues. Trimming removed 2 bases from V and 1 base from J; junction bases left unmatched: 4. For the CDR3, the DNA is TGCGCCAGCAGCTTTCGGGACAGCCGCACAGATACGCAGTATTTT. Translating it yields CASSFRDSRTDTQYF.